The 7 T cell receptor beta chains presented below share a single source sample, sequenced in a study of CD8 T cells in Susac syndrome. Reverse transcription used roughly 0.45 to 1 ug RNA and random hexamers. TCRdb re-called the immunoSEQ multiplex PCR reads with MiXCR, one entry per CDR3 protein. The sample lists some 180,000 distinct CDR3 sequences, 90% to 95% occurring once. The sequencing input was CD4+ T cells from PBMCs. The receptors here all came from a human donor with Susac syndrome.

This rearrangement joins TRBV7-9 to TRBJ1-5, with 7 bases identical to TRBD1. Germline V gives CDR1 SEHNR, CDR2 FQNEAQ (reference sequence). J was trimmed by 7 bases and V by 5 bases; bases with no gene match: 14. This CDR3 has 16 amino acids. The CDR3 region is CASSPSGTGVVQPQHF. The CDR3 DNA sequence: TGTGCCAGCAGCCCTTCTGGAACAGGGGTCGTACAGCCCCAGCATTTT.

V usage is TRBV7-2 and J usage is TRBJ2-3; 10 positions agree with TRBD2. Germline V lookup: CDR1 SGHTA, CDR2 FQGNSA. V lost 0 bases to trimming and J lost 0 bases; unmatched junction nucleotides: 6. The CDR3 is 18 amino acids. The CDR3: CASSLALTSGTSTDTQYF. CDR3 bases: TGTGCCAGCAGCTTAGCGCTCACTAGCGGGACTAGCACAGATACGCAGTATTTT.

The rearrangement uses TRBV12-3 or TRBV12-4 and TRBJ2-5; D is perhaps TRBD1 or TRBD2 (5 bases each). The V and J ends lost 3 bases and 1 base respectively, with 12 bases between them. The CDR3 spans 15 residues. DNA of the CDR3: TGTGCCAGCAGTTTTAGTGGGGGTGTCCAAGAGACCCAGTACTTC. This codes for CASSFSGGVQETQYF.

This clonotype was seen only once. The V and J genes are TRBV6-6 and TRBJ1-5, with 10 bases lining up with TRBD1. The CDR3 consists of 15 residues. J lost 1 base, V lost 8 bases, and 5 bases had no gene match. Germline lookup yields CDR1 MNHNY and CDR2 SVGAGI (reference sequence). DNA for the CDR3: TGTGCCAGCTCAGACAGGGGGCGAAGCAATCAGCCCCAGCATTTT. It specifies CASSDRGRSNQPQHF.

This clonotype is a singleton in its sample. This sequence joins TRBV20-1 and TRBJ2-5; D is tentatively TRBD1 or TRBD2 (6 bases each). Germline CDR1 is DFQATT and CDR2 is SNEGSKA (reference sequence). V lost 0 bases, J lost 5 bases, and 16 bases lay in between. The CDR3 extends over 15 amino acids. The CDR3 is CSARDHRGVGETQYF. The CDR3, as DNA: TGCAGTGCTAGAGATCATAGGGGGGTCGGGGAGACCCAGTACTTC.

The J gene is TRBJ2-1, the V gene TRBV7-2; 9 nucleotides line up with TRBD2. Germline V gene lookup returns CDR1 SGHTA and CDR2 FQGNSA. This CDR3 is built from 15 residues. V lost 4 bases and J lost 6; bases outside the gene matches: 7. The CDR3 loop reads CASSSSGIGLNEQFF. The CDR3 coding sequence is TGTGCCAGCAGCTCTAGCGGGATAGGACTCAATGAGCAGTTCTTC.

The V and J genes are TRBV6-1 and TRBJ2-6; no reliable D call. The germline V gene has CDR1 MNHNS and CDR2 SASEGT. The CDR3 is made up of 16 amino acids. V was trimmed by 6 bases and J by 0 bases, leaving 12 bases between them. CDR3 amino acids: CASRATLRSGANVLTF. Here the CDR3 DNA reads TGTGCCAGCAGAGCGACCTTACGCTCTGGGGCCAACGTCCTGACTTTC.